This T cell receptor (beta chain) was retrieved from a study of cytomegalovirus exposure and HLA in healthy donors. Study-wide results and caveats: Being indistinguishable, some V segments were excluded, TRBV6-2 and TRBV6-3 among them.

With respect to this clone: What it recognizes is unknown.

PCR employed 60 Vbeta and 13 Jbeta primers. Only in-frame clones appear in the TCRdb table, and some are missing; sequencing was by immunoSEQ multiplex PCR. The sample records about 190,000 clones, around three quarters being singletons. Looked up from germline, CDR1 is GTSNPN and CDR2 is SVGIG (reference sequence). The CDR3 runs 13 residues. V was cut by 3 bases and J by 3 bases, with 12 bases left in between. Sequenced input: PBMCs. This receptor was identified in a boy aged 5-17 years in good health and CMV-seronegative. J is TRBJ2-7 and V is TRBV30; possible D gene TRBD2, 6 bases. The CDR3 nucleotides read TGTGCCTGGAGCCCGCCGGGGGACTACGAGCAGTACTTC. Translating it yields CAWSPPGDYEQYF.